This T cell receptor beta chain is from a study of prognosis after radiotherapy for stage I lung cancer. About the research overall: About 12 patients' tumors were adenocarcinoma, and several patients' tumors were squamous cell carcinoma.

Genomic DNA served as the source from which two-round multiplex PCR generated TCR beta CDR3 amplicons. Individual primers that were specific to each TRBV and TRBJ gene served in first-round PCR. Via MiXCR, TCRdb re-called the multiplex PCR reads, giving one row per CDR3 protein. The table has 50,000 or so distinct CDR3 sequences, roughly 35% seen once; the top ten hold roughly 8.3%. Overall study findings and caveats: Patients with metastases reportedly showed TRBV and TRBJ gene usage that differed from patients without metastases.

This clonotype was observed at least ten times. Its specificity is not known. Germline CDR1 MDHEN, CDR2 SYDVKM. The CDR3 runs 14 residues. Trimming removed 4 bases from V and 6 bases from J; junction bases left unmatched: 6. The sample was PBMCs, taken before or after stereotactic body radiation therapy (not recorded which). V is TRBV28 and J is TRBJ1-2; TRBD1 agrees at 9 bases. This clonotype was sampled from a donor aged 50 or older with non-small cell lung cancer. The CDR3 loop reads CASSSSGQGNGYTF. The CDR3, as DNA: TGTGCCAGCAGTTCCTCGGGACAGGGAAATGGCTACACCTTC.